These 29 T cell receptor beta chains originate from one sample sequenced in a study of blood T cell repertoires in COVID-19. Here immunoSEQ multiplex PCR was the method, and the copy in TCRdb shows in-frame clones only, minus some. The sample consists of some 290,000 clones, over 80% of them appearing once. Sequencing was performed on peripheral blood. Receptors were obtained from a man aged 55-75 years who had recovered from COVID-19.

The rearrangement uses TRBV5-1 and TRBJ1-5; tentative D call: TRBD1 (6 bases). Germline V gene data show CDR1 as SGHRS and CDR2 as YFSETQ. The V and J ends lost 2 bases and 7 bases respectively, with 13 bases between them. The CDR3 loop spans 14 amino acids. CDR3 bases: TGCGCCAGCAGCTTAGGGGGAAAAGGGCAGCCCCAGCATTTT. It specifies CASSLGGKGQPQHF.

This chain uses TRBV6-4 with TRBJ1-2; D is uncertain. Trimming took off 10 bases at V and 5 bases at J, with 11 bases between the two ends. Germline V lookup: CDR1 MRHNA, CDR2 SNTAGT. The CDR3 runs 11 residues. CDR3 loop: CANSKNYGYTF. The CDR3, as DNA: TGTGCCAATAGTAAAAATTATGGCTACACCTTC.

This rearrangement joins TRBV2 to TRBJ1-5; 7 nucleotides align to TRBD1. Germline V lookup: CDR1 SNHLY, CDR2 FYNNEI. The length of the CDR3 is 16 residues. Trimming removed 6 bases from V and 0 bases from J; junction bases left unmatched: 8. The CDR3: CASSPPGQASNQPQHF. In nucleotides, the CDR3 is TGTGCCAGCAGCCCCCCTGGACAGGCTAGCAATCAGCCCCAGCATTTT.

The chain employs TRBV19 and TRBJ2-1; 10 bases line up with TRBD2. The V gene end was trimmed by 5 bases and the J gene end by 7 bases; junction bases not matched to a gene: 5. Per the germline V gene, CDR1 is LNHDA and CDR2 is SQIVND (reference sequence). The length of the CDR3 is 14 residues. CDR3 sequence (DNA): TGTGCCAGTAGTTCCCCTAGCGGGAGAAATGAGCAGTTCTTC. Protein: CASSSPSGRNEQFF.

This clone came up once. In DNA, the CDR3 is TGCAGCGCAGCCACCGGGACAGCTGGAAACACCATATATTTT. Protein sequence: CSAATGTAGNTIYF. The V and J genes are TRBV29-1 and TRBJ1-3; 7 nucleotides line up with TRBD1. The CDR3 runs to 14 residues. Germline V gives CDR1 SQVTM, CDR2 ANQGSEA. V dropped 7 bases and J dropped 2; count of bases not matched to a gene: 8.

This rearrangement joins TRBV5-6 to TRBJ1-2, with unresolved D. Germline V gene sequence: CDR1 SGHDT, CDR2 YYEEEE. The V end was cut by 2 bases, the J end by 7 bases, with 15 bases between. CDR3 size: 14 residues. CDR3 nucleotide sequence: TGTGCCAGCAGCTTCCCGGAGGCCTCTGGTGGCTACACCTTC. Its translation: CASSFPEASGGYTF.

V is TRBV12-3 or TRBV12-4 and J is TRBJ2-7; D may be TRBD2 (5 bases). V was pared by 6 bases and J by 2 bases, with 8 bases between. CDR3 size: 12 residues. CDR3 residues: CASRGSTYEQYF. In DNA, the CDR3 is TGTGCCAGCAGGGGGAGCACCTACGAGCAGTACTTC.

The V and J genes are TRBV6-6 and TRBJ1-1, with 7 nucleotides matching TRBD1. Trimming removed 2 bases from V and 6 bases from J; junction bases left unmatched: 6. This CDR3 is built from 14 residues. The germline V gene encodes CDR1 MNHNY and CDR2 SVGAGI (reference sequence). CDR3 amino acids: CASSYLDRISEAFF. CDR3 coding DNA: TGTGCCAGCAGTTACCTGGACAGGATCTCTGAAGCTTTCTTT.

The rearrangement joins TRBV5-8 to TRBJ2-6, with D maybe TRBD1 (6 bases). This CDR3 region has 16 residues. Germline CDR1 reads SGHTS; CDR2 reads YDEGEE. Trimming pared 2 bases from V and 0 bases from J, leaving 9 bases between. The CDR3 loop is CASSFTGLSGANVLTF. CDR3 sequence (DNA): TGTGCCAGCAGCTTCACAGGGCTCTCTGGGGCCAACGTCCTGACTTTC.

V usage is TRBV19 and J usage is TRBJ2-7; 10 bases are a match to TRBD1. This CDR3 region has 13 residues. Germline assignment: CDR1 LNHDA and CDR2 SQIVND (reference sequence). V lost 6 bases and J lost 8; bases outside the gene matches: 7. CDR3 loop: CASSDRGLPQQYF. DNA for the CDR3: TGTGCCAGTAGCGACAGGGGGCTCCCCCAGCAGTACTTC. Full variable domain (outside the CDR3, taken from reference TRBV19 and TRBJ2-7): DGGITQSPKYLFRKEGQNVTLSCEQNLNHDAMYWYRQDPGQGLRLIYYSQIVNDFQKGDIAEGYSVSREKKESFPLTVTSAQKNPTAFYLCASSDRGLPQQYFGPGTRLTVT.

The chain has TRBV5-4 and TRBJ2-2; 12 bases align to TRBD1. V was pared by 4 bases and J by 6 bases, with 16 bases of the junction left unmatched. The CDR3 totals 19 residues. Germline assignment: CDR1 SGHNT and CDR2 YYREEE (reference sequence). The DNA for the CDR3 is TGTGCCAGCAGCAGAGGGACAGGGGGCGTTAGCGGGAGAGCCGGGGAGCTGTTTTTT. As protein: CASSRGTGGVSGRAGELFF.

This clone was detected a few times. This chain uses TRBV10-3 with TRBJ1-3, with unresolved D. Germline V gives CDR1 ENHRY, CDR2 SYGVKD. The CDR3 is made up of 13 amino acids. Trimming removed 8 bases from V and 4 bases from J, with 12 bases in between. Here the CDR3 DNA reads TGTGCCATCGGCGGCACGGGGGGAAACACCATATATTTT. It codes for CAIGGTGGNTIYF.

The rearrangement uses TRBV19 and TRBJ2-7, with 11 nucleotides matching TRBD2. V lost 7 bases to trimming and J lost 3 bases; unmatched junction nucleotides: 11. This CDR3 has 16 residues. Germline CDR1 is LNHDA and CDR2 is SQIVND (reference sequence). In nucleotides, the CDR3 is TGTGCCAGTACCAAGACTAGCGGGACTATAGGCTACGAGCAGTACTTC. This codes for CASTKTSGTIGYEQYF.

The chain combines TRBV5-1 with TRBJ2-1, with 9 bases that match TRBD1. V trimming: 0 bases; J trimming: 7 bases; junction bases outside the gene matches: 14. This CDR3 has 18 amino acids. From germline, CDR1 is SGHRS and CDR2 YFSETQ. The CDR3 spells CASSLVVIRDRVGNEQFF. The CDR3, as DNA: TGCGCCAGCAGCTTGGTAGTGATCCGGGACAGGGTAGGGAATGAGCAGTTCTTC.

The chain is built from TRBV6-4 and TRBJ2-1; TRBD2 matches at 8 bases. The CDR3 runs to 14 residues. Trimming took 5 bases from V and 4 from J; bases not matched to a gene: 4. From germline, CDR1 is MRHNA and CDR2 SNTAGT. In DNA, the CDR3 is TGTGCCAGCAGTTCTTTAGCGGGATACAATGAGCAGTTCTTC. Translated, it gives CASSSLAGYNEQFF.

The chain is built from TRBV10-3 and TRBJ2-2; 11 positions agree with TRBD1. Germline CDR1 reads ENHRY; CDR2 reads SYGVKD. Losses at the gene ends were 7 bases for V and 6 bases for J; bases not matched to a gene: 4. This CDR3 spans 14 amino acids. CDR3 amino acids: CAIKGTGGSGELFF. DNA of the CDR3: TGTGCCATCAAAGGGACAGGGGGTTCCGGGGAGCTGTTTTTT.

In this sample, this clone turned up once. The chain employs TRBV27 and TRBJ2-2; tentatively, D is TRBD2 (6 bases). Trimming removed 7 bases at V and 4 bases at J, with 10 bases between. The V gene's germline CDR1 is MNHEY and CDR2 SMNVEV (reference sequence). This CDR3 has 13 residues. CDR3 in amino acids: CASNSGSTGELFF. In nucleotides, the CDR3 is TGTGCCAGCAATTCCGGGAGCACCGGGGAGCTGTTTTTT.

The V and J genes are TRBV7-9 and TRBJ2-5; D might be TRBD1 (6 bases). Germline V gives CDR1 SEHNR, CDR2 FQNEAQ (reference sequence). The CDR3 sequence is 15 residues long. V lost 4 bases to trimming and J lost 1 base, with 13 bases between them. This chain's CDR3 is CASSSSRQAQETQYF. The CDR3 DNA follows: TGTGCCAGCAGCTCGTCTCGACAGGCCCAAGAGACCCAGTACTTC.

The CDR3 reads CSVSPGGTGELFF. CDR3 DNA: TGCAGCGTTAGTCCGGGGGGCACCGGGGAGCTGTTTTTT. V usage is TRBV29-1 and J usage is TRBJ2-2, with 7 bases fitting TRBD2. The CDR3 spans 13 residues. Germline assignment: CDR1 SQVTM and CDR2 ANQGSEA. The ends lost 5 bases at V and 4 bases at J; junction bases unmatched: 4.

The chain is built from TRBV6-5 and TRBJ1-3, with D hard to call. V lost 8 bases and J lost 2, with 16 bases in between. This CDR3 contains 15 residues. Germline CDR1 and CDR2: MNHEY and SVGAGI. In DNA form, the CDR3 reads TGTGCCAGCGAAAGTGGTACAGTCCCTGGAAACACCATATATTTT. Its protein product is CASESGTVPGNTIYF.

This clone appeared a few times. The genes are TRBV2 and TRBJ2-1; 12 nucleotides align to TRBD2. The CDR3 is 14 residues long. CDR1 SNHLY and CDR2 FYNNEI come from the germline V gene. The J segment lost 9 bases and the V segment lost 4 bases, leaving 4 bases of the junction unmatched. The CDR3 loop reads CASSGGLAGGEQFF. CDR3 sequence (DNA): TGTGCCAGCAGTGGGGGACTAGCGGGTGGTGAGCAGTTCTTC.

J is TRBJ2-1 and V is TRBV19; D uncertain. Germline V gene sequence: CDR1 LNHDA, CDR2 SQIVND (reference sequence). V was pared by 7 bases and J by 4 bases, with 14 bases between. There are 14 residues in the CDR3. The CDR3 sequence: CASKQQQNYNEQFF. The CDR3 DNA sequence: TGTGCCAGTAAACAACAGCAAAATTACAATGAGCAGTTCTTC.

This chain connects TRBV9 to TRBJ1-1; no clear D. The CDR3 totals 15 residues. Looked up from germline, CDR1 is SGDLS and CDR2 is YYNGEE. Trimming removed 6 bases from V and 6 bases from J, with 21 bases in between. The CDR3 spells CASTEPRGGMAEAFF. In DNA form, the CDR3 reads TGTGCCAGCACCGAACCTCGGGGAGGGATGGCTGAAGCTTTCTTT.

The chain has TRBV11-3 and TRBJ2-3, with D possibly matching TRBD2 (6 bases). The germline V gene encodes CDR1 SGHNT and CDR2 YENEEA. The length of the CDR3 is 14 residues. Trimming stripped 1 base from V and 6 bases from J, with 11 bases between. The CDR3 coding sequence is TGTGCCAGCAGCTTAGTTGGCGGAGGGGATACGCAGTATTTT. Residues: CASSLVGGGDTQYF.

The rearrangement uses TRBV5-4 and TRBJ1-2, with a tentative D call TRBD1 (6 bases). With 1 base removed from V and 2 bases from J, the gap between germline ends came to 12 bases. The CDR3 has 15 residues. CDR1 is SGHNT, CDR2 YYREEE, per germline (reference sequence). The CDR3 loop reads CASSLIGRGNYGYTF. The CDR3 bases are TGTGCCAGCAGCTTGATTGGGAGGGGGAACTATGGCTACACCTTC.

This rearrangement joins TRBV28 to TRBJ2-5, with 10 bases lining up with TRBD2. Germline CDR1 reads MDHEN; CDR2 reads SYDVKM. V lost 7 bases and J lost 1; bases outside the gene matches: 6. The CDR3 loop spans 15 amino acids. Written as DNA, the CDR3 is TGTGCCAGCACCCAGCAGCGGGGGGGCCAAGAGACCCAGTACTTC. Translating it yields CASTQQRGGQETQYF.

The rearrangement joins TRBV5-6 to TRBJ2-3; 9 bases are a match to TRBD2. V lost 0 bases, J lost 0 bases, and 2 bases stayed unmatched. Germline CDR1 is SGHDT and CDR2 is YYEEEE. This CDR3 is 16 amino acids long. CDR3 amino acids: CASSLGLAGSTDTQYF. CDR3 DNA sequence: TGTGCCAGCAGCTTGGGTCTAGCGGGGAGCACAGATACGCAGTATTTT.

V usage is TRBV19 and J usage is TRBJ2-7; 8 positions match TRBD2. CDR3 length equals 15 residues. Germline CDR1 reads LNHDA; CDR2 reads SQIVND (reference sequence). With V trimmed by 1 base and J by 2 bases, 4 bases remained unmatched. The CDR3 nucleotides read TGTGCCAGTAGTATAGGACTAGCGCCAACCTACGAGCAGTACTTC. Protein sequence: CASSIGLAPTYEQYF.

The genes are TRBV9 and TRBJ2-5; D remains unclear. CDR1 SGDLS and CDR2 YYNGEE come from the germline V gene. Trimming cost V 4 bases and J 5 bases, with 15 bases left between them. The CDR3 sequence is 14 residues long. The CDR3 here is CASSPSLRRETQYF. The CDR3 DNA is TGTGCCAGCAGCCCATCCTTGCGGCGGGAGACCCAGTACTTC.